The 17 T cell receptor beta chains listed next were all sequenced from one sample in a study of cytomegalovirus exposure and HLA in healthy donors. Primers for the PCR totalled 60 Vbeta and 13 Jbeta. Profiling relied on immunoSEQ multiplex PCR, and the TCRdb table lists in-frame clones only, not all of them. The sample comprises about 97,000 clones, roughly 85% of which are singletons, and 2.5% to 3% rests with the top ten. Sequenced material: PBMCs. All receptors derive from a man in his forties or fifties in good health and CMV-seronegative.

The rearrangement uses TRBV9 and TRBJ2-5; D remains ambiguous. This CDR3 has 17 amino acids. The germline V gene encodes CDR1 SGDLS and CDR2 YYNGEE. The V end lost 1 base, the J end lost 3 bases, and 19 bases lay between the germline ends. This CDR3 reads CASSVSSAGWLEETQYF. In DNA, the CDR3 is TGTGCCAGCAGCGTATCATCGGCAGGTTGGTTAGAAGAGACCCAGTACTTC.

The chain recombines TRBV9 with TRBJ2-7; 7 positions match TRBD1. CDR3 length: 15 amino acids. Germline CDR1 and CDR2: SGDLS and YYNGEE. The trim removed 2 bases at V and 5 bases at J, leaving 10 bases unmatched. CDR3 DNA: TGTGCCAGCAGCGTCGCATTACAGGGGCGGCACGAGCAGTACTTC. Amino acids: CASSVALQGRHEQYF.

The V gene is TRBV4-3, the J gene TRBJ2-7, with TRBD1 identical over 7 bases. J lost 3 bases, V lost 4 bases, and 6 bases had no gene match. Germline V gene data show CDR1 as LGHNA and CDR2 as YSLEER. This CDR3 has 14 amino acids. CDR3 DNA sequence: TGCGCCAGCAGCCCCCCCTGGGACAGCTACGAGCAGTACTTC. Translating gives CASSPPWDSYEQYF.

This clone has just one count. The chain combines TRBV25-1 with TRBJ2-3; 8 bases are shared with TRBD1. Germline CDR1 and CDR2: MGHDK and SYGVNS. The CDR3 runs to 14 residues. V was pared by 1 base and J by 12 bases, with 9 bases of the junction left unmatched. CDR3 residues: CASSEFADRAAQYF. CDR3 DNA: TGTGCCAGCAGTGAATTCGCGGACAGGGCGGCTCAGTATTTT. Complete variable domain (other parts from reference TRBV25-1 and TRBJ2-3): EADIYQTPRYLVIGTGKKITLECSQTMGHDKMYWYQQDPGMELHLIHYSYGVNSTEKGDLSSESTVSRIRTEHFPLTLESARPSHTSQYLCASSEFADRAAQYFGPGTRLTVL.

The chain is built from TRBV30 and TRBJ2-1; 8 bases fit TRBD2. There are 13 residues in the CDR3. V lost 0 bases to trimming and J lost 7 bases; unmatched junction nucleotides: 2. Germline values: CDR1 GTSNPN, CDR2 SVGIG (reference sequence). The CDR3 nucleotides read TGTGCCTGGAGTGTAACGGGGGGGAATGAGCAGTTCTTC. Residues: CAWSVTGGNEQFF.

V is TRBV13 and J is TRBJ1-4; TRBD1 matches at 7 bases. The CDR3 totals 15 residues. CDR1 is PRHDT, CDR2 FYEKMQ, per germline (reference sequence). V shed 5 bases, J shed 7 bases, and the junction held 10 bases outside the gene matches. CDR3 coding DNA: TGTGCCAGCAGCCCCCCGACAGGGTTGGGTGAAAAACTGTTTTTT. Amino acids: CASSPPTGLGEKLFF.

The chain links TRBV14 to TRBJ2-1; 9 nucleotides agree with TRBD2. The CDR3 spans 17 residues. V lost 0 bases and J lost 8; bases outside the gene matches: 11. From germline, CDR1 is SGHDN and CDR2 FVKESK. The DNA for the CDR3 is TGTGCCAGCAGCCAAGATACGTGGCGGGGGGGCTTGCATGAGCAGTTCTTC. This translates into CASSQDTWRGGLHEQFF.

V is TRBV5-1 and J is TRBJ2-1; D is uncertain. The V end was cut by 0 bases, the J end by 7 bases, with 14 bases between. The V gene's germline CDR1 is SGHRS and CDR2 YFSETQ. The CDR3 length is 15 residues. For the CDR3, the DNA is TGCGCCAGCAGCTTGGTGGCAGGTCCCTTTAATGAGCAGTTCTTC. It encodes CASSLVAGPFNEQFF.

The rearrangement links TRBV11-2 to TRBJ1-3; D possibly corresponds to TRBD1 (5 bases). With 1 base removed from V and 0 bases from J, the gap between germline ends came to 10 bases. CDR1 and CDR2 from the germline V gene are SGHAT and FQNNGV. The CDR3 totals 16 residues. DNA of the CDR3: TGTGCCAGCAGCTTAGTTGACAGCAGCTCTGGAAACACCATATATTTT. This gives the protein CASSLVDSSSGNTIYF.

This chain links TRBV9 with TRBJ1-2; D uncertain. Trimming cost V 0 bases and J 6 bases, with 6 bases left between them. The CDR3 totals 12 residues. Germline values: CDR1 SGDLS, CDR2 YYNGEE. Here the CDR3 reads CASSVAEDGYTF. The CDR3, as DNA: TGTGCCAGCAGCGTAGCGGAGGATGGCTACACCTTC.

This chain uses TRBV6-5 with TRBJ1-2, with 7 bases fitting TRBD1. The germline gives CDR1 MNHEY, CDR2 SVGAGI. The V segment lost 7 bases and the J segment 4 bases; nucleotides outside the gene matches: 9. CDR3 length: 14 residues. Written as DNA, the CDR3 is TGTGCCAGCATCAAGACAGGGTCGGTCTATGGCTACACCTTC. Amino acid sequence: CASIKTGSVYGYTF.

This rearrangement joins TRBV30 to TRBJ1-1; perhaps TRBD1 as D (5 bases). Germline lookup yields CDR1 GTSNPN and CDR2 SVGIG (reference sequence). The CDR3 loop spans 14 amino acids. The CDR3 region is CACTSGGLNTEAFF. CDR3 bases: TGTGCTTGCACAAGCGGGGGTTTGAACACTGAAGCTTTCTTT.

The rearrangement links TRBV27 to TRBJ2-7, with 8 bases lining up with TRBD1. Trimming cost V 3 bases and J 2 bases; bases outside gene matches: 6. The CDR3 contains 15 residues. Germline CDR1 and CDR2: MNHEY and SMNVEV (reference sequence). CDR3 DNA: TGTGCCAGCAGTTTGCCGACAGGGGTGCCCTACGAGCAGTACTTC. It specifies CASSLPTGVPYEQYF.

The genes are TRBV30 and TRBJ2-1; a weak D match, TRBD2 (5 bases). The ends were cut back, 5 bases at V and 10 bases at J, with 21 bases in the middle. Germline loops: CDR1 GTSNPN, CDR2 SVGIG (reference sequence). The CDR3 runs to 14 residues. CDR3 in DNA: TGTGCCTGGGGATACGCCCGTCCCTGGAGGGAGCAGTTCTTC. Translation gives CAWGYARPWREQFF. The full variable domain, in which reference TRBV30 and TRBJ2-1 provide the parts outside the CDR3, is SQTIHQWPATLVQPVGSPLSLECTVEGTSNPNLYWYRQAAGRGLQLLFYSVGIGQISSEVPQNLSASRPQDRQFILSSKKLLLSDSGFYLCAWGYARPWREQFFGPGTRLTVL.

As for this clone: Relative to the germline gene, one junction end is altered; a read error may explain this. CDR3 in amino acids: CASSETGSSYNSPLRF. The CDR3 coding sequence is TGTGCCAGCAGCGAGACAGGGAGCTCCTATAATTCACCCCTCCGCTTT. The chain is built from TRBV7-6 and TRBJ1-6; 7 nucleotides line up with TRBD1. The CDR3 consists of 16 residues. Germline CDR1 is SGHVS and CDR2 is FNYEAQ.

The sample holds one count of this clone. This sequence joins TRBV5-8 and TRBJ2-4; maybe TRBD1 (5 bases). Germline V gives CDR1 SGHTS, CDR2 YDEGEE. The CDR3 contains 14 residues. With 4 bases removed from V and 6 bases from J, the gap between germline ends came to 14 bases. CDR3 nucleotide sequence: TGTGCCAGCAGCCCACAGGATCTCGTAAACATTCAGTACTTC. It codes for CASSPQDLVNIQYF.

V gene TRBV19 combines with J gene TRBJ1-1, with D possibly TRBD1 on 6 matching bases. V lost 4 bases and J 6 bases, leaving 12 bases between the germline ends. The CDR3 loop spans 13 amino acids. The germline V gene has CDR1 LNHDA and CDR2 SQIVND (reference sequence). In DNA form, the CDR3 reads TGTGCCAGTAGTAGGGACACTGGATCTGAAGCTTTCTTT. It translates to CASSRDTGSEAFF.